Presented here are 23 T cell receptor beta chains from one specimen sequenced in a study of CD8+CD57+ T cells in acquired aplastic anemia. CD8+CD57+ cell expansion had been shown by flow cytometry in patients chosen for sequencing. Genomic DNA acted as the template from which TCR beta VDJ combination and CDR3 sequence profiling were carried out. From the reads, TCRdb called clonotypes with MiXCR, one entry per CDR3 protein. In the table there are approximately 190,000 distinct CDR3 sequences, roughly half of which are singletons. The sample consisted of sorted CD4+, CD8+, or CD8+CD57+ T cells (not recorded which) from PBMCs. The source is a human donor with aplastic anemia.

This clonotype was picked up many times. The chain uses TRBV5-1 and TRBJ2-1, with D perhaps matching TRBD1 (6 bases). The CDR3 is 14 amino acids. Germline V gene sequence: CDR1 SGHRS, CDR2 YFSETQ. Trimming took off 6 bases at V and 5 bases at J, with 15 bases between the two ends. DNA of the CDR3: TGCGCCAGCACTAGGGGGTCGATGAACAATGAGCAGTTCTTC. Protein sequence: CASTRGSMNNEQFF.

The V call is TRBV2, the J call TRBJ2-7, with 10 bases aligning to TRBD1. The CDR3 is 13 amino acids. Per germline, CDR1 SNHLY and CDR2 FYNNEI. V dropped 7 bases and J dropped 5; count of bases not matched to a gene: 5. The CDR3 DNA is TGTGCCAGCAACTGGGACAGGGGAGACGAGCAGTACTTC. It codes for CASNWDRGDEQYF.

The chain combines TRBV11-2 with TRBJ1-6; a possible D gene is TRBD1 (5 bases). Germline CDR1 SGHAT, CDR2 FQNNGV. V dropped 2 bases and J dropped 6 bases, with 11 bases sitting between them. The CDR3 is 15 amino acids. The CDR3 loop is CASSLRVGGNSPLHF. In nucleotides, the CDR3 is TGTGCCAGCAGCTTACGGGTTGGGGGTAATTCACCCCTCCACTTT.

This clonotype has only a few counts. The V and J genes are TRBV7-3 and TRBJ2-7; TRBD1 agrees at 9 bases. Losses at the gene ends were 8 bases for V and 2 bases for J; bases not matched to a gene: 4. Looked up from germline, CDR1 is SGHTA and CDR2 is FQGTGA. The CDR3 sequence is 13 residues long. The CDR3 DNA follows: TGTGCCAGCGGACAGGGGAGAACCTACGAGCAGTACTTC. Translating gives CASGQGRTYEQYF.

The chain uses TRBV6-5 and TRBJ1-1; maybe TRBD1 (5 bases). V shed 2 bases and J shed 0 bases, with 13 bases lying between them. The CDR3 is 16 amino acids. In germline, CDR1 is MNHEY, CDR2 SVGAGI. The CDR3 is CASSYVLRALNTEAFF. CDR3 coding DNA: TGTGCCAGCAGTTACGTCCTCAGGGCCCTGAACACTGAAGCTTTCTTT.

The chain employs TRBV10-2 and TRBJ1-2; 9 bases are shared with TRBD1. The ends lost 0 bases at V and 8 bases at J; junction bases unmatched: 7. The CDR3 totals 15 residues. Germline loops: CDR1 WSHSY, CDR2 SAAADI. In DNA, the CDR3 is TGCGCCAGCAGTGAGTCCCCCTGGACAGGGGAGGGCTACACCTTC. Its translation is CASSESPWTGEGYTF.

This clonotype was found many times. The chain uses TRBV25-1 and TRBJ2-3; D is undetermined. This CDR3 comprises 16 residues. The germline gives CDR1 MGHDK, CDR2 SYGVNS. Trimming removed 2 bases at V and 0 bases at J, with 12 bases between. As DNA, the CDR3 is TGTGCCAGCAGTGAAGATCTTTGGGGAAGCACAGATACGCAGTATTTT. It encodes CASSEDLWGSTDTQYF.

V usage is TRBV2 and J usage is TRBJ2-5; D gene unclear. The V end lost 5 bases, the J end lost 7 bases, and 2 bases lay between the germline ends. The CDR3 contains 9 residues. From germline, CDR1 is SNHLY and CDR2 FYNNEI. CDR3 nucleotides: TGTGCCAGCAGTTTGACCCAGTACTTC. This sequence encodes CASSLTQYF.

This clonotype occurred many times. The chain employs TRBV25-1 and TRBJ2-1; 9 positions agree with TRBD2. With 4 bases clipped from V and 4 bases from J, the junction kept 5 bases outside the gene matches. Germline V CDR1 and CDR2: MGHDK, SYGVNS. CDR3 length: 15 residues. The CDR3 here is CASSGRLAAYNEQFF. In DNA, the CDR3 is TGTGCCAGCAGTGGCAGACTAGCGGCATACAATGAGCAGTTCTTC.

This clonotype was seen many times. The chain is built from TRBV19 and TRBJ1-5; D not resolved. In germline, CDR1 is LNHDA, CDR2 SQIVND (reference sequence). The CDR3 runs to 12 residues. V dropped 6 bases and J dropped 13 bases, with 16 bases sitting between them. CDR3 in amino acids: CASSFDRRGQHF. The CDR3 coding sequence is TGTGCCAGTAGCTTCGACCGACGCGGTCAGCATTTT.

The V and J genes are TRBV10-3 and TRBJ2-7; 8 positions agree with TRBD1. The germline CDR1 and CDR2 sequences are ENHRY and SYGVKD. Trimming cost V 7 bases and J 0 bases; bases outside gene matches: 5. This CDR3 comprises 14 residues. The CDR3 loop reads CAITAGTGSYEQYF. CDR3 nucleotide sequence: TGTGCCATCACCGCCGGGACAGGCTCCTACGAGCAGTACTTC.

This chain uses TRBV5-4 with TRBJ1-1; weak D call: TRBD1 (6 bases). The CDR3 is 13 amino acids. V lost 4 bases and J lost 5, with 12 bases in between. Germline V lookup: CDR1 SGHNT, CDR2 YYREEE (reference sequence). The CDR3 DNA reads TGTGCCAGCAGCCGGGACACCTTGACTGAAGCTTTCTTT. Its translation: CASSRDTLTEAFF.

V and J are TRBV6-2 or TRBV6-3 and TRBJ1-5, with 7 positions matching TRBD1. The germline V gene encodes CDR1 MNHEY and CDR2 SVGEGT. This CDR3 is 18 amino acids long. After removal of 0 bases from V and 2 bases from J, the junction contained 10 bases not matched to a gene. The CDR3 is CASSYSTTGVDRNQPQHF. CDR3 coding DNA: TGTGCCAGCAGTTACTCGACTACAGGGGTAGATCGCAATCAGCCCCAGCATTTT.

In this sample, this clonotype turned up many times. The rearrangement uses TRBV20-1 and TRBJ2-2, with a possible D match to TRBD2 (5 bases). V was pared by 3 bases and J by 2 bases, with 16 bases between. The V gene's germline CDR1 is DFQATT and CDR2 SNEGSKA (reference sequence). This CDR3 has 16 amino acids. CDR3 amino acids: CSASTTSRGNTGELFF. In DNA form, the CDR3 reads TGCAGTGCTAGTACCACTAGTCGGGGAAACACCGGGGAGCTGTTTTTT.

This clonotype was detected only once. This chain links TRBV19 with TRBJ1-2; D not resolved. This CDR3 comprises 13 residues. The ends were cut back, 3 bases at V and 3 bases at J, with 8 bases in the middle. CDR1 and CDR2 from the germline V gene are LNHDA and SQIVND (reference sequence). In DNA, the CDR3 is TGTGCCAGTAGTATTAACAGAGACTATGGCTACACCTTC. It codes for CASSINRDYGYTF.

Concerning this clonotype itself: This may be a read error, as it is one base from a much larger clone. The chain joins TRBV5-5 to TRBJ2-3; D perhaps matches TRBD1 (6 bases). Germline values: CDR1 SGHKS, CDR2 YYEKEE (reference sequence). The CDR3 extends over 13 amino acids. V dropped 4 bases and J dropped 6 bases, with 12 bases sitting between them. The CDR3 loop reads CASSPGQGDTQYF. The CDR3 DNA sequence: TGTGCCAGCAGCCCTGGTCAGGGGGATACGCAGTATTTT. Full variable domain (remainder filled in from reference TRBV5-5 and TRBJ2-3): DAGVTQSPTHLIKTRGQQVTLRCSPISGHKSVSWYQQVLGQGPQFIFQYYEKEERGRGNFPDRFSARQFPNYSSELNVNALLLGDSALYLCASSPGQGDTQYFGPGTRLTVL.

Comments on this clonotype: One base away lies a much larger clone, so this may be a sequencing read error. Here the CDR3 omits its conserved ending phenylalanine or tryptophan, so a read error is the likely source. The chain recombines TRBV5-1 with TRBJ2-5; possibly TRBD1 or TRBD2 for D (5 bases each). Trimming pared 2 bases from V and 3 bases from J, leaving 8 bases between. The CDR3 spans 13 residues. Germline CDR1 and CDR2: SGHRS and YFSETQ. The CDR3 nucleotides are TGCGCCAGCAGCTTCGGGGCCGAAGAGACCCAGTACTCC. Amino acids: CASSFGAEETQYS.

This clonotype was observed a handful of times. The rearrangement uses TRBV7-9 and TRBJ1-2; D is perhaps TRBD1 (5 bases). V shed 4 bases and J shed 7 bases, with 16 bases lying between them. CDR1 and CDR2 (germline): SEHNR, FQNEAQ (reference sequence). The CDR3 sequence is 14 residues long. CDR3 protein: CASSSGMGTTGYTF. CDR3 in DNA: TGTGCCAGCAGCTCCGGGATGGGGACGACTGGCTACACCTTC. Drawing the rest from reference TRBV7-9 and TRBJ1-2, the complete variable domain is DTGVSQNPRHKITKRGQNVTFRCDPISEHNRLYWYRQTLGQGPEFLTYFQNEAQLEKSRLLSDRFSAERPKGSFSTLEIQRTEQGDSAMYLCASSSGMGTTGYTFGSGTRLTVV.

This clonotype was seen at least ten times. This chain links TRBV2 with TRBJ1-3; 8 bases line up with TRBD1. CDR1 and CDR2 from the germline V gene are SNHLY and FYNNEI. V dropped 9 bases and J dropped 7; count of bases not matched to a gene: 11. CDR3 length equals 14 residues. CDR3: CASNRGSSTNTIYF. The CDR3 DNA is TGTGCCAGTAACAGGGGGTCCTCGACTAACACCATATATTTT.

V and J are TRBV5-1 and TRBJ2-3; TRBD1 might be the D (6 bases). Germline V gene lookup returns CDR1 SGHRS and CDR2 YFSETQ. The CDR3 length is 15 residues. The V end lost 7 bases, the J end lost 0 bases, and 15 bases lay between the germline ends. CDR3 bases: TGCGCCAGCTCGTCGGCAGGGGCTAGCACAGATACGCAGTATTTT. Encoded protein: CASSSAGASTDTQYF.

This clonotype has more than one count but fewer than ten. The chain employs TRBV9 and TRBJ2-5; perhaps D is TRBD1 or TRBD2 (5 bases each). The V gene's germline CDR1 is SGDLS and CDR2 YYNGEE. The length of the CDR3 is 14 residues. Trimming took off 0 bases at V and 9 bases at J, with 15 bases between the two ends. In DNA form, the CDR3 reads TGTGCCAGCAGCGTAGACGAGGGGCGAGGGGCCCAGTACTTC. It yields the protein CASSVDEGRGAQYF.

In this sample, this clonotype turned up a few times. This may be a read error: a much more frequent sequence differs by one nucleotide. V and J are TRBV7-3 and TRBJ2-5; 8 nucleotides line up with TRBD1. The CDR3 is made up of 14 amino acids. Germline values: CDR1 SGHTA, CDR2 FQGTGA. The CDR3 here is CASGLTGTGETQYF. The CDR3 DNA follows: TGTGCCAGCGGCTTAACCGGGACAGGAGAGACCCAGTACTTC. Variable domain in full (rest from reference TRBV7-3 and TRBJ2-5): GAGVSQTPSNKVTEKGKYVELRCDPISGHTALYWYRQSLGQGPEFLIYFQGTGAADDSGLPNDRFFAVRPEGSVSTLKIQRTERGDSAVYLCASGLTGTGETQYFGPGTRLLVL.

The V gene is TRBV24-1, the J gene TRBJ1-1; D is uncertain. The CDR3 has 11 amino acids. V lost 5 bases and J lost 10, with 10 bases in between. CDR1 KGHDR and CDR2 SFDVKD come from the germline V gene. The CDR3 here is CATSGPLGAFF. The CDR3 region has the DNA TGTGCCACCAGTGGACCACTCGGAGCTTTCTTT.